The clone carrying this TCR beta chain has a single count. Its antigen is unknown. Unrecorded immune exposure was likely among donors, who were nominally healthy when sampled. Vbeta (60) and Jbeta (13) primers were used in the PCR. TCRdb's copy holds only in-frame clones and misses some; the assay was immunoSEQ multiplex PCR. The sample yields under 200,000 clones, 75% seen once. This entry comes from a study of cytomegalovirus exposure and HLA in healthy donors. Points from the study as a whole: Some highly shared sequence variants likely arose as a pipeline artifact. As a later analysis revealed, the rate of TCR association differed by HLA locus, with DRB1 most and HLA-C fewest. Some 150 TCR beta chains were listed as cytomegalovirus-associated.

The CDR3 has 16 amino acids. Trimming pared 5 bases from V and 6 bases from J, leaving 20 bases between. Per germline, CDR1 ENHRY and CDR2 SYGVKD. Sequenced sample: PBMCs. This sequence originates from a woman between 40 and 50 years old in good health and CMV-seropositive. The chain carries TRBV10-3 and TRBJ2-1; D might be TRBD2 (5 bases). The CDR3 region is CAISPPAAGGPNEQFF. For the CDR3, the DNA is TGTGCCATCAGTCCCCCGGCGGCTGGCGGGCCCAATGAGCAGTTCTTC.